A selection of T cell receptor beta chains follows, all from one sample in a study of identical twins. TCRdb reprocessed the 5' RACE reads via MiXCR and lists one record per CDR3 protein. The top ten clones hold 8.8% of a sample with around 220,000 distinct CDR3 sequences, roughly an eighth of them seen once. Sequencing used memory (CD45RO+) T cells sorted from blood. These receptor sequences come from a woman aged 18-29 years in good health. Both conserved end residues are part of each CDR3. The D gene is left open where the match is weak. Expanded clones get a size class; other rows say once, few or many, or leave the size out.

j_call d_call clone_size v_call cdr3_aa cdr3_nt
TRBJ1-4 TRBD1 many TRBV6-2/TRBV6-3 CASRRGQTVNEKLFF TGTGCCAGCCGACGGGGACAGACCGTTAATGAAAAACTGTTTTTT
TRBJ1-1 NA once TRBV9 CASSVDGGADIEAFF TGTGCCAGCAGCGTAGATGGGGGCGCGGACATTGAAGCTTTCTTT
TRBJ1-1 NA NA TRBV12-3/TRBV12-4 CASLFITGNTEAFF TGTGCCAGCCTATTTATCACGGGGAACACTGAAGCTTTCTTT
TRBJ2-1 NA NA TRBV20-1 CSAREGGTYNEQFF TGCAGTGCTAGAGAAGGGGGTACCTACAATGAGCAGTTCTTC
TRBJ1-2 NA few TRBV3-1 CASARGDGYTF TGTGCCAGCGCCCGCGGGGATGGCTACACCTTC
TRBJ2-7 NA many TRBV4-3 CASSQRTAGDEQYF TGCGCCAGCAGCCAGCGGACAGCCGGGGACGAGCAGTACTTC
TRBJ2-2 NA many TRBV6-4 CASSDSAGRDTGELFF TGTGCCAGCAGTGACTCGGCGGGACGGGACACCGGGGAGCTGTTTTTT
TRBJ2-5 TRBD2 few TRBV9 CASSPTSGGVIETQYF TGTGCCAGCAGCCCCACTAGCGGGGGGGTCATTGAGACCCAGTACTTC
TRBJ1-2 TRBD1 few TRBV20-1 CSARDVGTGFGYTF TGCAGTGCTAGAGACGTTGGGACAGGGTTTGGCTACACCTTC
TRBJ2-5 TRBD2 few TRBV20-1 CSAGKRGQETQYF TGCAGTGCTGGCAAGCGGGGTCAAGAGACCCAGTACTTC
TRBJ1-4 NA NA TRBV4-1 CASSQPRRGATNEKLFF TGCGCCAGCAGCCAACCCAGGCGGGGGGCAACTAATGAAAAACTGTTTTTT
TRBJ2-2 TRBD1 NA TRBV3-1 CASSQWTGVNPGELFF TGTGCCAGCAGCCAGTGGACAGGGGTAAACCCCGGGGAGCTGTTTTTT
TRBJ1-6 NA NA TRBV9 CASSAGTAYSPLHF TGTGCCAGCAGCGCCGGGACCGCCTATTCACCCCTCCACTTT
TRBJ2-2 TRBD2 NA TRBV11-3 CASSRAGGPTGELFF TGTGCCAGCAGTCGAGCGGGAGGCCCCACCGGGGAGCTGTTTTTT
TRBJ2-5 TRBD2 NA TRBV9 CASSAGTSWETQYF TGTGCCAGCAGCGCCGGGACTAGCTGGGAGACCCAGTACTTC
TRBJ2-7 NA few TRBV7-7 CASSFGWGYEQYF TGTGCCAGCAGCTTCGGTTGGGGCTACGAGCAGTACTTC
TRBJ2-1 NA many TRBV5-1 CASSLGQANEQFF TGCGCCAGCAGCTTGGGACAGGCCAATGAGCAGTTCTTC
TRBJ2-1 TRBD1 few TRBV7-2 CASSFDRVINEQFF TGTGCCAGCAGCTTTGACAGGGTCATCAATGAGCAGTTCTTC
TRBJ1-6 NA few TRBV7-8 CASSPGALGSPLHF TGTGCCAGCAGCCCCGGAGCTCTAGGTTCACCCCTCCACTTT
TRBJ2-6 TRBD1 few TRBV7-9 CASSSLTGPGANVLTF TGTGCCAGCAGCTCGCTGACAGGGCCTGGGGCCAACGTCCTGACTTTC
TRBJ2-7 NA few TRBV7-2 CASSSRLYEQYF TGTGCCAGCAGCTCCCGTCTATACGAGCAGTACTTC
TRBJ2-5 NA NA TRBV25-1 CASSDGRGETQYF TGTGCCAGCAGTGATGGTCGGGGAGAGACCCAGTACTTC
TRBJ2-2 NA few TRBV4-1 CASSQEGRSNTGELFF TGCGCCAGCAGCCAAGAAGGCCGGTCCAACACCGGGGAGCTGTTTTTT
TRBJ2-7 NA few TRBV25-1 CASSEGGREQYF TGTGCCAGCAGTGAGGGTGGACGGGAGCAGTACTTC
TRBJ1-3 NA once TRBV20-1 CSAPVEGSGNTIYF TGCAGTGCCCCGGTAGAAGGCTCAGGAAACACCATATATTTT
TRBJ1-1 TRBD1 few TRBV6-1 CASSRTGGAGRAFF TGTGCCAGCAGTCGGACAGGGGGCGCGGGGCGGGCTTTCTTT
TRBJ1-3 NA NA TRBV5-1 CASSFDGSGNTIYF TGCGCCAGCAGCTTTGACGGCTCTGGAAACACCATATATTTT
TRBJ2-1 NA many TRBV7-9 CASSLAGGGEQFF TGTGCCAGCAGCTTAGCGGGGGGAGGTGAGCAGTTCTTC
TRBJ2-1 NA NA TRBV20-1 CSASRNPGGRLNEQFF TGCAGTGCTAGCCGTAATCCGGGGGGCCGATTGAATGAGCAGTTCTTC
TRBJ2-3 NA NA TRBV20-1 CSGIKAGYDTQYF TGCAGTGGTATTAAAGCGGGTTATGATACGCAGTATTTT
TRBJ2-1 TRBD1 NA TRBV6-1 CASFRTGGLNEQFF TGTGCCAGCTTTAGGACAGGGGGCTTGAATGAGCAGTTCTTC
TRBJ2-7 NA few TRBV2 CASSELGGKSYEQYF TGTGCCAGCAGTGAACTTGGCGGGAAGTCCTACGAGCAGTACTTC
TRBJ2-2 NA many TRBV20-1 CSARDYRTPGELFF TGCAGTGCTAGAGATTACAGGACTCCCGGGGAGCTGTTTTTT
TRBJ2-1 TRBD2 many TRBV7-8 CASLLAGEVNEQFF TGTGCCTCACTACTAGCGGGAGAAGTCAATGAGCAGTTCTTC
TRBJ2-5 NA NA TRBV5-1 CASSFGTGQETQYF TGCGCCAGCAGCTTTGGTACAGGGCAAGAGACCCAGTACTTC
TRBJ2-3 NA few TRBV7-2 CASSPSASTDTQYF TGTGCCAGCAGCCCAAGCGCGAGCACAGATACGCAGTATTTT
TRBJ2-5 NA many TRBV15 CATSRAGLGETQYF TGTGCCACCAGCAGAGCGGGCCTTGGGGAGACCCAGTACTTC
TRBJ2-5 NA NA TRBV20-1 CSASMATGPQYF TGCAGTGCTAGTATGGCCACCGGGCCCCAGTACTTC
TRBJ1-3 NA NA TRBV6-1 CASSSGGPGNTIYF TGTGCCAGCAGCTCCGGAGGACCTGGAAACACCATATATTTT
TRBJ2-3 NA few TRBV20-1 CSAIVSSTDTQYF TGCAGTGCTATTGTCTCCAGCACAGATACGCAGTATTTT
TRBJ2-7 NA NA TRBV6-1 CATRDRWSYEQYF TGTGCCACCCGAGACAGGTGGTCCTACGAGCAGTACTTC
TRBJ1-2 NA NA TRBV18 CASSQTREISSGYTF TGTGCCAGCTCACAGACCAGGGAGATCTCCTCTGGCTACACCTTC
TRBJ1-2 TRBD1 NA TRBV7-2 CASGRQGGFSGYTF TGTGCCAGCGGTCGGCAGGGGGGATTTAGTGGCTACACCTTC
TRBJ2-3 NA few TRBV2 CASLKADTQYF TGTGCCAGCCTCAAAGCAGATACGCAGTATTTT
TRBJ2-2 TRBD2 few TRBV20-1 CSARESRGGDAGELFF TGCAGTGCTAGGGAGTCCCGCGGGGGGGACGCCGGGGAGCTGTTTTTT
TRBJ1-1 TRBD1 NA TRBV6-1 CASSRQGMNTEAFF TGTGCCAGCAGTAGACAGGGCATGAACACTGAAGCTTTCTTT
TRBJ2-7 TRBD2 NA TRBV16 CASSQSMGLAGYEQYF TGTGCCAGCAGCCAATCGATGGGACTAGCGGGGTACGAGCAGTACTTC
TRBJ1-2 NA NA TRBV9 CASSATLGAKGYTF TGTGCCAGCAGCGCCACCCTCGGCGCGAAAGGCTACACCTTC
TRBJ1-2 NA few TRBV5-1 CASSLSWGEDGYTF TGCGCCAGCAGCTTGTCATGGGGGGAGGATGGCTACACCTTC
TRBJ2-2 TRBD1 few TRBV18 CASSPPGQGAGGELFF TGTGCCAGCTCACCACCGGGACAGGGGGCTGGCGGGGAGCTGTTTTTT